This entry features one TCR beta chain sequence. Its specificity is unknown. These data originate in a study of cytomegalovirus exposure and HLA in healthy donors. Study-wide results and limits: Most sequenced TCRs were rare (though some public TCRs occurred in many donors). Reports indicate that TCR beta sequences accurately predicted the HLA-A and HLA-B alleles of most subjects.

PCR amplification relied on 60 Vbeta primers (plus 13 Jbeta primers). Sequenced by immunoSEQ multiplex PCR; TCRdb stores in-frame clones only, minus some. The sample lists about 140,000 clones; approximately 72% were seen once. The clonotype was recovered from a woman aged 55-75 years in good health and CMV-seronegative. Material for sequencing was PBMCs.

The CDR3 reads CASSHLAGVRETQYF. As DNA, the CDR3 is TGTGCCAGCAGCCATCTAGCGGGGGTGCGAGAGACCCAGTACTTC. This chain links TRBV21-1 with TRBJ2-5; TRBD2 is the table's D call, not checked against the DNA. TRBV21-1 is a listed pseudogene. The CDR3 sequence is 15 residues long.